What follows are 12 T cell receptor beta chains derived from one specimen sequenced in a study of T cell changes during pregnancy in multiple sclerosis. Here immunoSEQ multiplex PCR was the method, and the copy in TCRdb shows in-frame clones only, minus some. The sample yields tens of thousands of clones, 91% seen once. Source: peripheral blood, taken in the third trimester of pregnancy. The receptors here all came from a female donor in good health, enrolled as a control in a pregnancy study.

The chain uses TRBV4-1 and TRBJ1-2, with unresolved D. V lost 0 bases, J lost 1 base, and 18 bases lay in between. CDR1 and CDR2 (germline): MGHRA, YSYEKL. This CDR3 contains 18 residues. CDR3 DNA sequence: TGCGCCAGCAGCCAAGATCTCCCCGGAGCAGAAATTAACTATGGCTACACCTTC. Protein sequence: CASSQDLPGAEINYGYTF.

The chain links TRBV5-1 to TRBJ1-2, with 9 bases identical to TRBD1. J was trimmed by 5 bases and V by 4 bases; bases with no gene match: 12. The CDR3 length is 16 residues. Germline values: CDR1 SGHRS, CDR2 YFSETQ. The CDR3 sequence: CASSVDAFGTGYGYTF. CDR3 bases: TGCGCCAGCAGCGTGGATGCGTTTGGGACAGGGTATGGCTACACCTTC.

The chain employs TRBV11-2 and TRBJ1-5, with 7 bases aligning to TRBD1. CDR3 length: 15 residues. Unmatched junction bases numbered 3, after V lost 1 base and J lost 3 bases. Germline V gives CDR1 SGHAT, CDR2 FQNNGV. CDR3 in DNA: TGTGCCAGCAGCTTAGGGGACAGAATCAATCAGCCCCAGCATTTT. It specifies CASSLGDRINQPQHF.

V and J are TRBV5-1 and TRBJ1-5; D remains unclear. V was clipped by 4 bases and J by 0 bases, with 11 bases between them. The length of the CDR3 is 15 residues. Germline V gives CDR1 SGHRS, CDR2 YFSETQ. The CDR3 reads CASSANGDSNQPQHF. In nucleotides, the CDR3 is TGCGCCAGCAGCGCAAACGGGGATAGCAATCAGCCCCAGCATTTT.

The genes are TRBV14 and TRBJ1-2, with TRBD1 as a possible D gene (6 bases). Trimming removed 3 bases at V and 5 bases at J, with 13 bases between. Germline V gene lookup returns CDR1 SGHDN and CDR2 FVKESK. This CDR3 contains 14 residues. This CDR3 reads CASSQAGARYGYTF. Here the CDR3 DNA reads TGTGCCAGCAGCCAGGCGGGGGCGCGGTATGGCTACACCTTC.

This chain connects TRBV19 to TRBJ2-6, with D unclear. Germline values: CDR1 LNHDA, CDR2 SQIVND (reference sequence). Trimming took 5 bases from V and 4 from J, leaving 6 bases between them. The CDR3 is made up of 13 amino acids. CDR3 DNA sequence: TGTGCCAGTAGTTTGAGGGGGGCCAACGTCCTGACTTTC. Translation gives CASSLRGANVLTF.

The rearrangement links TRBV27 to TRBJ2-1; TRBD2 matches at 9 bases. This CDR3 spans 15 amino acids. V lost 3 bases and J lost 4; bases outside the gene matches: 4. The germline V gene has CDR1 MNHEY and CDR2 SMNVEV (reference sequence). The CDR3 DNA reads TGTGCCAGCAGTTTTAGCGGGAGAGGGTACAATGAGCAGTTCTTC. This gives the protein CASSFSGRGYNEQFF.

The chain couples TRBV18 to TRBJ2-3, with D uncertain. Trimming took 6 bases from V and 5 from J, leaving 9 bases between them. Germline V gene sequence: CDR1 KGHSH, CDR2 LQKENI. The CDR3 extends over 12 amino acids. In DNA form, the CDR3 reads TGTGCCAGCTCTAGCTTCGGAGATACGCAGTATTTT. This translates into CASSSFGDTQYF.

This clone came up once. The gene calls are TRBV9 and TRBJ2-1; 13 bases are a match to TRBD2. V gave up 3 bases and J gave up 6 bases; unmatched junction bases: 3. Germline-derived CDR1 and CDR2 are SGDLS and YYNGEE. The CDR3 length is 15 residues. The chain's CDR3 is CASSAGLAGLNEQFF. The CDR3 DNA follows: TGTGCCAGCAGCGCGGGACTAGCGGGACTCAATGAGCAGTTCTTC.

This chain connects TRBV7-2 to TRBJ2-7; 8 positions match TRBD1. Trimming cost V 4 bases and J 6 bases; bases outside gene matches: 5. Germline CDR1 is SGHTA and CDR2 is FQGNSA. The CDR3 loop spans 13 amino acids. The CDR3 DNA sequence: TGTGCCAGCAGCTCGACAGGGGTCAGCGAGCAGTACTTC. Its protein product is CASSSTGVSEQYF.

The chain recombines TRBV7-7 with TRBJ1-6; 7 nucleotides line up with TRBD1. This CDR3 contains 18 residues. In germline, CDR1 is SSHAT, CDR2 FNYEAQ (reference sequence). J gave up 4 bases and V 5 bases, and 14 bases lay outside the gene matches. The CDR3: CASSPRTGAGNYNSPLHF. The CDR3 nucleotides are TGTGCCAGCAGCCCCCGAACAGGGGCGGGTAATTATAATTCACCCCTCCACTTT.

The J gene is TRBJ2-7, the V gene TRBV13; D is perhaps TRBD2 (6 bases). Per germline, CDR1 PRHDT and CDR2 FYEKMQ (reference sequence). Trimming stripped 7 bases from V and 2 bases from J, with 21 bases between. This CDR3 comprises 16 residues. The CDR3 loop reads CASIHRAGRPPYEQYF. For the CDR3, the DNA is TGTGCCAGCATCCATAGGGCGGGGCGCCCTCCCTACGAGCAGTACTTC.